The T cell receptor (beta chain) described here comes from a study of cytomegalovirus exposure and HLA in healthy donors. CDR1 SQVTM and CDR2 ANQGSEA come from the germline V gene. CDR3 size: 15 residues. The V end lost 7 bases, the J end lost 1 base, and 19 bases lay between the germline ends. This clone turned up a few times. Researchers ran the PCR with 60 Vbeta and 13 Jbeta primers. This table comes from immunoSEQ multiplex PCR, and its TCRdb copy is limited to in-frame clones, with some not included. This sample has more than 110,000 clones, with around 72% found just once. The receptor comes from a human donor in good health. Input material: PBMCs. The J gene is TRBJ1-1, the V gene TRBV29-1; maybe TRBD1 (6 bases). The CDR3 sequence is CSGHDIGGTNTEAFF. The CDR3 coding sequence is TGCAGCGGCCACGACATAGGGGGAACGAACACTGAAGCTTTCTTT.